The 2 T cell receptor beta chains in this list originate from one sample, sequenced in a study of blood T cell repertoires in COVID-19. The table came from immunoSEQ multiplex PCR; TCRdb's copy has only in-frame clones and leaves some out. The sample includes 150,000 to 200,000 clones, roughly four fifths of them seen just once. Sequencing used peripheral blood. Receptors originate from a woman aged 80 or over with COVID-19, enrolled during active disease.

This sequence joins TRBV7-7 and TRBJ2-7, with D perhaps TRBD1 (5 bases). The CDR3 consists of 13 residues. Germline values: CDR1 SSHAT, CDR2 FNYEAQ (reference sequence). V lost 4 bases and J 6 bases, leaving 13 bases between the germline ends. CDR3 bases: TGTGCCAGCAGCTCCAAACTAAGGGGCGAGCAGTACTTC. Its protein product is CASSSKLRGEQYF. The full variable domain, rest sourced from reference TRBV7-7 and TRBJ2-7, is GAGVSQSPRYKVTKRGQDVTLRCDPISSHATLYWYQQALGQGPEFLTYFNYEAQPDKSGLPSDRFSAERPEGSISTLTIQRTEQRDSAMYRCASSSKLRGEQYFGPGTRLTVT.

In DNA form, the CDR3 reads TGTGCCAGCAGCTTAGTAGGCGGACTTAGCACAGATACGCAGTATTTT. As protein: CASSLVGGLSTDTQYF. The J gene is TRBJ2-3, the V gene TRBV7-6, with D possibly matching TRBD2 (5 bases). V gave up 1 base and J gave up 0 bases, with 11 bases separating them. Germline CDR1 is SGHVS and CDR2 is FNYEAQ. The CDR3 covers 16 residues.